This TCR beta chain was identified in a study of blood T cell repertoires in COVID-19. About the research overall: Spain, Italy and the United States supplied samples that represented acute and convalescent COVID-19. T cells, B-cell-depleted T cells, or PBMCs supplied cDNA or gDNA.

Original methodology: Amplification from reference gene primers served as the basis for estimated nucleated cell counts. The table came from immunoSEQ multiplex PCR; TCRdb's copy has only in-frame clones and leaves some out. From that table come the V and J calls and clone size; the DNA was used to work out D and trimming. Seen here are 130,000 to 150,000 clones, roughly 86% observed once, and the top ten hold over 2%. Trimming stripped 4 bases from V and 6 bases from J, with 13 bases between. Germline V gene data show CDR1 as MNHEY and CDR2 as SVGAGI. The CDR3 is made up of 13 amino acids. Sequencing was performed on peripheral blood. This receptor was identified in a human donor in a cohort sampled during active COVID-19. The chain uses TRBV6-5 and TRBJ2-7; possibly TRBD1 for D (6 bases). Here the CDR3 reads CASSSGTFGEQYF. As DNA, the CDR3 is TGTGCCAGCAGTTCCGGGACATTTGGCGAGCAGTACTTC.